This is a list of T cell receptor beta chains from one sample in a study of cytomegalovirus exposure and HLA in healthy donors. The protocol was immunoSEQ multiplex PCR, while the TCRdb copy is restricted to in-frame clones and leaves out a portion. This table has tens of thousands of clones, around 83% appearing once. What was sequenced was PBMCs. The receptors were gathered from a man between 40 and 49 years old in good health and CMV-seronegative. Each CDR3 is given with its conserved first and last residue. The order of the fields is V gene, D gene, clone size, J gene, CDR3 protein, CDR3 DNA. A D gene is named only where the DNA matches it firmly. Not every row has a clone size; where given, it reads once, few, many or a size class.

TRBV5-1	-	few	TRBJ2-1	CASSLDSGTYNEQFF	TGCGCCAGCAGCTTGGACTCCGGGACATACAATGAGCAGTTCTTC
TRBV11-3	TRBD2	-	TRBJ2-1	CASGSSGGELQFF	TGTGCCAGCGGATCCTCGGGAGGAGAGCTTCAGTTCTTC
TRBV4-2	-	-	TRBJ1-6	CASSQESGALPRTNSPLHF	TGTGCCAGCAGCCAAGAGTCAGGGGCCCTACCCCGGACAAATTCACCCCTCCACTTT
TRBV30	-	-	TRBJ2-7	CAWSVREEQYF	TGTGCCTGGAGTGTTCGGGAAGAGCAGTACTTC
TRBV7-9	-	-	TRBJ2-5	CASSSRAGETQYF	TGTGCCAGCAGCTCGAGGGCGGGGGAGACCCAGTACTTC
TRBV7-2	TRBD1	-	TRBJ1-1	CASTRDRGGNTEAFF	TGTGCCAGCACCCGGGACAGGGGGGGGAACACTGAAGCTTTCTTT
TRBV9	-	-	TRBJ1-6	CASSVTSQGIEDLHF	TGTGCCAGCAGCGTAACGTCGCAGGGTATCGAGGACCTCCACTTT
TRBV28	-	-	TRBJ1-3	CASSDIQGSGNTIYF	TGTGCCAGCAGTGATATTCAGGGCTCTGGAAACACCATATATTTT
TRBV6-5	-	few	TRBJ2-3	CASMQGGTDTQYF	TGTGCCAGCATGCAGGGTGGCACAGATACGCAGTATTTT
TRBV19	-	-	TRBJ2-3	CASRGLADTATDTQYF	TGTGCCAGTAGAGGGTTAGCGGATACCGCCACAGATACGCAGTATTTT
TRBV11-3	-	-	TRBJ2-1	CASSGWGPQGYNEQFF	TGTGCCAGCAGCGGATGGGGGCCCCAAGGGTACAATGAGCAGTTCTTC
TRBV6-5	-	few	TRBJ1-1	CASSRQGPGTEAFF	TGTGCCAGCAGTCGCCAGGGGCCTGGGACTGAAGCTTTCTTT
TRBV5-4	-	-	TRBJ1-2	CASSLPVLGGGYTF	TGTGCCAGCAGCTTGCCGGTCCTGGGGGGTGGCTACACCTTC
TRBV11-3	-	-	TRBJ2-7	CASSFGPLGHEQYF	TGTGCCAGCAGCTTCGGTCCCCTGGGCCACGAGCAGTACTTC
TRBV19	TRBD1	-	TRBJ2-7	CASSIGADRGRIEQYF	TGTGCCAGTAGTATAGGGGCCGACAGGGGGAGGATCGAGCAGTACTTC
TRBV7-2	-	-	TRBJ2-5	CASSLAQNKETQYF	TGTGCCAGCAGCTTAGCGCAGAATAAAGAGACCCAGTACTTC
TRBV27	TRBD1	-	TRBJ2-7	CATQTQGQPPYEQYF	TGTGCCACCCAGACCCAGGGACAGCCACCCTACGAGCAGTACTTC
TRBV5-4	TRBD1	-	TRBJ1-6	CASSRDRLGAPLHF	TGTGCCAGCAGCCGGGACAGGTTGGGGGCACCCCTCCACTTT
TRBV28	-	-	TRBJ1-5	CASTQANQPQHF	TGTGCCAGCACACAGGCCAATCAGCCCCAGCATTTT
TRBV12-5	-	-	TRBJ2-3	CASGLQGLSDTQYF	TGTGCTAGTGGTTTACAGGGTTTATCAGATACGCAGTATTTT
TRBV30	-	-	TRBJ2-2	CAWSVLAGELFF	TGTGCCTGGAGTGTACTGGCCGGGGAGCTGTTTTTT
TRBV19	TRBD1	-	TRBJ1-1	CASTGDRGRTEAFF	TGTGCCAGCACTGGCGACAGGGGACGAACTGAAGCTTTCTTT
TRBV9	TRBD1	-	TRBJ2-1	CASSQGAQAGNEQFF	TGTGCCAGCAGTCAGGGGGCCCAGGCGGGGAATGAGCAGTTCTTC